The 17 T cell receptor beta chains below were found in one sample sequenced in a study of beta chain features in type 1 diabetes. cDNA synthesis used the whole RNA isolate, giving expressed TCRB sequences. Measured with immunoSEQ multiplex PCR; TCRdb has only the in-frame clones, and not every one. The data hold fewer than 650,000 clones, with 15% to 19% observed a single time. The sample comprised naive CD4+ T cells from blood. The receptors stem from a man aged 18 to 30 in good health.

This clone has just a few counts. The V and J genes are TRBV10-3 and TRBJ2-5, with D uncertain. V gave up 4 bases and J gave up 5 bases, with 8 bases separating them. CDR1 and CDR2 (germline): ENHRY, SYGVKD. The CDR3 runs to 12 residues. The chain's CDR3 is CAISGGWETQYF. DNA for the CDR3: TGTGCCATCAGTGGAGGCTGGGAGACCCAGTACTTC.

This clone was picked up a small number of times. This specimen includes other DNA sequences encoding the same CDR3. The chain uses TRBV5-1 and TRBJ2-6, with no clear D. Trimming took 0 bases from V and 4 from J, leaving 5 bases between them. Germline CDR1 and CDR2: SGHRS and YFSETQ. This CDR3 comprises 14 residues. The CDR3 DNA follows: TGCGCCAGCAGCTTGGGGCCCGGGGCCAACGTCCTGACTTTC. It translates to CASSLGPGANVLTF.

This clone was picked up a small number of times. This rearrangement joins TRBV29-1 to TRBJ2-3; TRBD2 aligns across 7 bases. Germline V lookup: CDR1 SQVTM, CDR2 ANQGSEA. The CDR3 sequence is 15 residues long. V was pared by 5 bases and J by 2 bases, with 10 bases of the junction left unmatched. For the CDR3, the DNA is TGCAGCGTTCGTACAGGAGCGGGACCCACAGATACGCAGTATTTT. Translated: CSVRTGAGPTDTQYF.

V and J are TRBV15 and TRBJ1-3; 7 nucleotides align to TRBD1. Germline values: CDR1 LNHNV, CDR2 YYDKDF (reference sequence). The CDR3 sequence is 19 residues long. The junction had 14 bases not matched to a gene; V was cut back by 1 base and J by 2 bases. The CDR3 DNA is TGTGCCACCAGCAGAGGTCCTATTAGCAGGGGGGGTGCTGGAAACACCATATATTTT. It is translated as CATSRGPISRGGAGNTIYF.

This clone was observed a handful of times. The rearrangement joins TRBV7-3 to TRBJ2-4, with 10 nucleotides matching TRBD1. The V gene end was trimmed by 5 bases and the J gene end by 9 bases; junction bases not matched to a gene: 7. This CDR3 spans 14 amino acids. Germline CDR1 is SGHTA and CDR2 is FQGTGA. This chain's CDR3 is CASSRDRGIRIQYF. The CDR3, as DNA: TGTGCCAGCAGCAGGGACAGGGGTATTCGCATTCAGTACTTC. Together with reference TRBV7-3 and TRBJ2-4, the CDR3 gives the full variable domain: GAGVSQTPSNKVTEKGKYVELRCDPISGHTALYWYRQSLGQGPEFLIYFQGTGAADDSGLPNDRFFAVRPEGSVSTLKIQRTERGDSAVYLCASSRDRGIRIQYFGAGTRLSVL.

In its sample, this clone was seen a few times. The rearrangement uses TRBV19 and TRBJ2-6; possibly TRBD1 for D (5 bases). V lost 7 bases and J 2 bases, leaving 9 bases between the germline ends. Germline values: CDR1 LNHDA, CDR2 SQIVND (reference sequence). The CDR3 runs to 14 residues. The CDR3 DNA sequence: TGTGCCAGTACCCAGGGCACTGGGGCCAACGTCCTGACTTTC. This translates into CASTQGTGANVLTF.

The sample holds a few counts of this clone. The genes are TRBV7-2 and TRBJ2-1; the match to TRBD1 covers 12 bases. There are 15 residues in the CDR3. Germline V CDR1 and CDR2: SGHTA, FQGNSA. Unmatched junction bases numbered 8, after V lost 6 bases and J lost 8 bases. CDR3 loop: CASRLQGQGAHEQFF. DNA of the CDR3: TGTGCCAGCAGGCTGCAGGGACAGGGGGCCCATGAGCAGTTCTTC.

Only one count was recorded for this clone. This chain joins TRBV15 and TRBJ1-2, with 9 bases lining up with TRBD1. The CDR3 extends over 15 amino acids. V was clipped by 5 bases and J by 2 bases; unmatched bases: 6. Germline-derived CDR1 and CDR2 are LNHNV and YYDKDF (reference sequence). CDR3 sequence (DNA): TGTGCCACCAGCGTTACAGGGGGCGCGAACTATGGCTACACCTTC. The encoded protein is CATSVTGGANYGYTF.

J is TRBJ2-3 and V is TRBV28; D is possibly TRBD2 (6 bases). V gave up 10 bases and J gave up 3 bases, with 8 bases separating them. The CDR3 covers 11 residues. Germline V gene lookup returns CDR1 MDHEN and CDR2 SYDVKM. CDR3 coding DNA: TGTGCCATCCGGGGGACAGATACGCAGTATTTT. Its protein product is CAIRGTDTQYF. Drawing the rest from reference TRBV28 and TRBJ2-3, the complete variable domain is DVKVTQSSRYLVKRTGEKVFLECVQDMDHENMFWYRQDPGLGLRLIYFSYDVKMKEKGDIPEGYSVSREKKERFSLILESASTNQTSMYLCAIRGTDTQYFGPGTRLTVL.

This clone was observed a few times. J is TRBJ2-1 and V is TRBV4-3; D remains unclear. The germline gives CDR1 LGHNA, CDR2 YSLEER. Trimming removed 4 bases at V and 8 bases at J, with 12 bases between. The CDR3 is 13 amino acids. Written as DNA, the CDR3 is TGCGCCAGCAGCCGATCAGTCGGTCATGAGCAGTTCTTC. This sequence encodes CASSRSVGHEQFF.

This clone was counted a few times. V and J are TRBV11-2 and TRBJ2-5; D is ambiguous. Trimming took 4 bases from V and 0 from J, leaving 12 bases between them. The CDR3 spans 15 residues. The germline V gene encodes CDR1 SGHAT and CDR2 FQNNGV. CDR3 loop: CASSYGPLNQETQYF. CDR3 coding DNA: TGTGCCAGCAGCTATGGACCCCTGAACCAAGAGACCCAGTACTTC.

The gene calls are TRBV4-2 and TRBJ1-4; D is possibly TRBD1 (5 bases). This CDR3 comprises 15 residues. The V and J ends lost 3 bases and 0 bases respectively, with 8 bases between them. Germline CDR1 LGHNA, CDR2 YNFKEQ. The CDR3 DNA reads as TGTGCCAGCAGCCAGGGGGGGTCAACTAATGAAAAACTGTTTTTT. As protein: CASSQGGSTNEKLFF.

This sequence joins TRBV7-6 and TRBJ2-2; tentatively, D is TRBD1 (5 bases). V lost 5 bases and J lost 2, with 15 bases in between. The germline V gene has CDR1 SGHVS and CDR2 FNYEAQ. The CDR3 is made up of 16 amino acids. CDR3 protein: CASSRTGGINTGELFF. The DNA for the CDR3 is TGTGCCAGCAGCCGTACAGGCGGAATCAACACCGGGGAGCTGTTTTTT.

V is TRBV5-6 and J is TRBJ1-6, with D hard to call. Looked up from germline, CDR1 is SGHDT and CDR2 is YYEEEE. Trimming removed 2 bases at V and 10 bases at J, with 10 bases between. The CDR3 totals 13 residues. The CDR3 spells CASSFPGASPLHF. CDR3 DNA: TGTGCCAGCAGCTTCCCGGGTGCCTCACCCCTCCACTTT.

This clone was recorded a few times. V gene TRBV28 combines with J gene TRBJ1-2; D gene uncertain. The germline gives CDR1 MDHEN, CDR2 SYDVKM. This CDR3 spans 11 amino acids. V dropped 3 bases and J dropped 7 bases, with 6 bases sitting between them. The DNA for the CDR3 is TGTGCCAGCAGTTTGCCCGGTGGCTACACCTTC. This encodes CASSLPGGYTF.

This clone occurred a few times. CDR3 protein: CASSKRGTAPETQYF. Here the CDR3 DNA reads TGTGCCAGCAGCAAAAGAGGAACCGCCCCAGAGACCCAGTACTTC. The rearrangement joins TRBV21-1 to TRBJ2-5; whether TRBD2, the table's D call, matches the DNA was not checked. TRBV21-1 is marked as a pseudogene. The CDR3 covers 15 residues.

This clone has just a few counts. The genes are TRBV6-5 and TRBJ1-4, with D tentatively TRBD1 (6 bases). The CDR3 length is 15 residues. V gave up 2 bases and J gave up 7 bases, with 14 bases separating them. Germline V CDR1 and CDR2: MNHEY, SVGAGI. The CDR3 nucleotides read TGTGCCAGCAGTTACGTAGGGGGTTCAGGTGAAAAACTGTTTTTT. The encoded protein is CASSYVGGSGEKLFF.